A single sample is the source of the 29 T cell receptor beta chains below, sequenced in a study of T cell responses to AZD1222 COVID-19 vaccine. Profiling relied on immunoSEQ multiplex PCR, and the TCRdb table lists in-frame clones only, not all of them. This sample carries about 140,000 clones, roughly 90% of them seen once, and the ten largest clones take more than 2.5%. Material: peripheral blood, obtained on day 0 of AZD1222 vaccination. Receptor source: an adult in good health.

The DNA for the CDR3 is TGTGCCAGTAGTGAAAGGCCTCTAGCGGTCTCCTACAATGAGCAGTTCTTC. Encoded protein: CASSERPLAVSYNEQFF. The chain has TRBV19 and TRBJ2-1, with TRBD2 matching over 7 bases. Germline lookup yields CDR1 LNHDA and CDR2 SQIVND (reference sequence). This CDR3 is 17 amino acids long. The trim removed 5 bases at V and 0 bases at J, leaving 10 bases unmatched.

This chain links TRBV9 with TRBJ1-1; maybe TRBD1 (6 bases). The CDR3 length is 13 residues. Per the germline V gene, CDR1 is SGDLS and CDR2 is YYNGEE. Trimming stripped 4 bases from V and 6 bases from J, with 13 bases between. The CDR3 DNA reads TGTGCCAGCAGCCAGGGGCGGGGGGCTGAAGCTTTCTTT. This encodes CASSQGRGAEAFF.

The chain couples TRBV28 to TRBJ1-2; D gene unclear. V was clipped by 3 bases and J by 4 bases, with 9 bases between them. The length of the CDR3 is 13 residues. The germline CDR1 and CDR2 sequences are MDHEN and SYDVKM. This CDR3 is CASSLWRVYGYTF. CDR3 nucleotide sequence: TGTGCCAGCAGTTTGTGGAGGGTCTATGGCTACACCTTC.

The V call is TRBV11-2, the J call TRBJ1-4; maybe TRBD1 (6 bases). The V gene's germline CDR1 is SGHAT and CDR2 FQNNGV. Trimming left V 1 base short and J 5 bases short, with 11 bases between. This CDR3 region has 15 residues. The CDR3 sequence is CASSLVRGGNEKLFF. The CDR3 bases are TGTGCCAGCAGCTTAGTGAGAGGGGGGAATGAAAAACTGTTTTTT.

The rearrangement links TRBV5-1 to TRBJ1-4, with TRBD1 matching 7 bases. CDR3 length equals 13 residues. The J segment lost 6 bases and the V segment lost 3 bases, leaving 2 bases of the junction unmatched. CDR1 SGHRS and CDR2 YFSETQ come from the germline V gene. The CDR3 DNA reads TGCGCCAGCAGCTCAGGACAGGATGAAAAACTGTTTTTT. Its protein product is CASSSGQDEKLFF.

The CDR3 spells CAWRFRSTEAFF. CDR3 in DNA: TGTGCCTGGAGGTTCCGGAGCACTGAAGCTTTCTTT. The rearrangement joins TRBV30 to TRBJ1-1, with D uncertain. V was shortened by 3 bases and J by 4 bases, with 9 bases between the two germline ends. This CDR3 contains 12 residues. CDR1 is GTSNPN, CDR2 SVGIG, per germline (reference sequence).

This chain uses TRBV5-1 with TRBJ2-2; perhaps TRBD1 as D (6 bases). The germline gives CDR1 SGHRS, CDR2 YFSETQ. The CDR3 spans 14 residues. With 2 bases removed from V and 5 bases from J, the gap between germline ends came to 10 bases. The DNA for the CDR3 is TGCGCCAGCAGCTTCTTACAGGGAACCGGGGAGCTGTTTTTT. It translates to CASSFLQGTGELFF.

V and J are TRBV9 and TRBJ1-1; no clear D gene. Between the trimmed V and J ends, which lost 4 bases and 4 bases, there was a span of 11 bases. Germline loops: CDR1 SGDLS, CDR2 YYNGEE. The CDR3 covers 13 residues. The CDR3 nucleotides are TGTGCCAGCAGCCTCGACGGGTCCACTGAAGCTTTCTTT. The encoded protein is CASSLDGSTEAFF.

The rearrangement links TRBV7-2 to TRBJ2-5, with TRBD2 as a possible D gene (5 bases). The CDR3 sequence is 14 residues long. V was trimmed by 2 bases and J by 2 bases, leaving 9 bases between them. Germline V gene data show CDR1 as SGHTA and CDR2 as FQGNSA. The CDR3 DNA sequence: TGTGCCAGCAGCTTAAGAGCGGCACAAGAGACCCAGTACTTC. Its protein is CASSLRAAQETQYF.

The chain links TRBV27 to TRBJ2-3, with D possibly TRBD2 on 6 matching bases. The germline gives CDR1 MNHEY, CDR2 SMNVEV (reference sequence). This CDR3 has 16 amino acids. V dropped 2 bases and J dropped 1 base, with 13 bases sitting between them. CDR3 region: CASSLRGTWGTDTQYF. Written as DNA, the CDR3 is TGTGCCAGCAGTTTACGAGGGACTTGGGGCACAGATACGCAGTATTTT.

CDR3 coding DNA: TGTGCCAGCAGATCACAGGGGATCGGGGAAAAACTGTTTTTT. The encoded protein is CASRSQGIGEKLFF. The chain has TRBV6-5 and TRBJ1-4; 7 bases are a match to TRBD1. There are 14 residues in the CDR3. The germline CDR1 and CDR2 sequences are MNHEY and SVGAGI. With 6 bases clipped from V and 8 bases from J, the junction kept 9 bases outside the gene matches.

This chain uses TRBV29-1 with TRBJ2-3, with 9 bases lining up with TRBD2. Germline V CDR1 and CDR2: SQVTM, ANQGSEA. V shed 3 bases, J shed 6 bases, and the junction held 10 bases outside the gene matches. The CDR3 consists of 15 residues. The CDR3 is CSVEYLAGRRDTQYF. CDR3 bases: TGCAGCGTTGAGTACCTAGCGGGACGGAGGGATACGCAGTATTTT.

This chain connects TRBV6-5 to TRBJ2-3, with D unclear. Germline CDR1 and CDR2: MNHEY and SVGAGI. The CDR3 is made up of 15 amino acids. V gave up 6 bases and J gave up 0 bases, with 13 bases separating them. In DNA form, the CDR3 reads TGTGCCAGCAGCTTAGACGCTTATAGCACAGATACGCAGTATTTT. Amino acid sequence: CASSLDAYSTDTQYF.

The chain recombines TRBV9 with TRBJ2-1; maybe TRBD2 (6 bases). Germline V gene lookup returns CDR1 SGDLS and CDR2 YYNGEE. There are 13 residues in the CDR3. V lost 3 bases to trimming and J lost 5 bases, with 9 bases between them. CDR3 sequence (DNA): TGTGCCAGCAGCGAGACTAGGCACAATGAGCAGTTCTTC. This gives the protein CASSETRHNEQFF. Full variable domain (outside the CDR3, taken from reference TRBV9 and TRBJ2-1): DSGVTQTPKHLITATGQRVTLRCSPRSGDLSVYWYQQSLDQGLQFLIQYYNGEERAKGNILERFSAQQFPDLHSELNLSSLELGDSALYFCASSETRHNEQFFGPGTRLTVL.

The V call is TRBV4-3, the J call TRBJ1-4; no clear D. V was clipped by 0 bases and J by 10 bases, with 9 bases between them. The CDR3 loop spans 13 amino acids. CDR1 LGHNA and CDR2 YSLEER come from the germline V gene. Written as DNA, the CDR3 is TGCGCCAGCAGCCAAGATAGTAACGGAAAACTGTTTTTT. Its protein product is CASSQDSNGKLFF.

The V gene is TRBV7-6, the J gene TRBJ2-7, with 8 positions matching TRBD1. Germline V CDR1 and CDR2: SGHVS, FNYEAQ. Germline trimming cut 2 bases from V and 3 bases from J; bases unmatched to any gene: 9. This CDR3 has 16 amino acids. CDR3 coding DNA: TGTGCCAGCAGCTTATCACCGGGACAGGTGATCTACGAGCAGTACTTC. Translating it yields CASSLSPGQVIYEQYF.

V and J are TRBV4-2 and TRBJ2-1; 7 bases fit TRBD2. The CDR3 has 15 residues. With V trimmed by 7 bases and J by 3 bases, 9 bases remained unmatched. Germline CDR1 reads LGHNA; CDR2 reads YNFKEQ. Here the CDR3 reads CASTSDASGYNEQFF. The CDR3 bases are TGTGCCAGCACCTCCGATGCTAGCGGCTACAATGAGCAGTTCTTC.

This clone was picked up one time. The V and J genes are TRBV11-3 and TRBJ2-2; 7 bases line up with TRBD2. The V and J ends lost 1 base and 6 bases, in that order; junction bases with no gene match: 5. CDR1 SGHNT and CDR2 YENEEA come from the germline V gene. CDR3 length: 15 amino acids. The CDR3 DNA is TGTGCCAGCAGCTTAGCAGGCGGGAGCGCCGGGGAGCTGTTTTTT. Translation: CASSLAGGSAGELFF.

Here the CDR3 DNA reads TGTGCCAGCAGCTCCCTCGACAGGGGGCGTTCGAACACTGAAGCTTTCTTT. Protein product: CASSSLDRGRSNTEAFF. This chain links TRBV7-2 with TRBJ1-1; 10 bases are shared with TRBD1. The germline CDR1 and CDR2 sequences are SGHTA and FQGNSA. This CDR3 contains 17 residues. The V gene end was trimmed by 4 bases and the J gene end by 1 base; junction bases not matched to a gene: 9.

The J gene is TRBJ1-1, the V gene TRBV4-2; D is undetermined. Germline V gene sequence: CDR1 LGHNA, CDR2 YNFKEQ. The CDR3 runs to 13 residues. Trimming took off 6 bases at V and 0 bases at J, with 8 bases between the two ends. This chain's CDR3 is CASSLAMNTEAFF. CDR3 bases: TGTGCCAGCAGTCTGGCCATGAACACTGAAGCTTTCTTT.

The V call is TRBV24-1, the J call TRBJ2-3; 10 positions agree with TRBD2. This CDR3 has 15 amino acids. J gave up 2 bases and V 4 bases, and 2 bases lay outside the gene matches. CDR1 is KGHDR, CDR2 SFDVKD, per germline. The CDR3 DNA follows: TGTGCCACCAGTGACAGCGGGGGGGCCACAGATACGCAGTATTTT. It translates to CATSDSGGATDTQYF.

The V and J genes are TRBV2 and TRBJ1-2; 8 bases are a match to TRBD1. This CDR3 is 13 amino acids long. Germline trimming cut 4 bases from V and 6 bases from J; bases unmatched to any gene: 4. Germline CDR1 is SNHLY and CDR2 is FYNNEI. CDR3 amino acids: CASSGQGFDGYTF. The CDR3 DNA is TGTGCCAGCAGTGGACAGGGGTTTGATGGCTACACCTTC.

This chain uses TRBV9 with TRBJ2-3; TRBD1 aligns across 8 bases. The CDR3 runs to 19 residues. Germline V gives CDR1 SGDLS, CDR2 YYNGEE. V dropped 0 bases and J dropped 5; count of bases not matched to a gene: 17. CDR3 region: CASSVGHNPRTGTRDTQYF. The CDR3 region has the DNA TGTGCCAGCAGCGTAGGCCACAACCCCCGGACAGGGACTCGAGATACGCAGTATTTT.

The V gene is TRBV6-2 or TRBV6-3, the J gene TRBJ2-7; weak D call: TRBD2 (6 bases). The CDR3 totals 15 residues. Germline V gene sequence: CDR1 MNHEY, CDR2 SVGEGT. The ends were cut back, 3 bases at V and 3 bases at J, with 15 bases in the middle. CDR3 protein: CASSYQRGGHYEQYF. The DNA for the CDR3 is TGTGCCAGCAGTTATCAGAGAGGAGGGCACTACGAGCAGTACTTC.

This chain joins TRBV15 and TRBJ2-1; 8 positions match TRBD2. CDR1 and CDR2 (germline): LNHNV, YYDKDF (reference sequence). The CDR3 is 16 residues long. The J segment lost 6 bases and the V segment lost 0 bases, leaving 7 bases of the junction unmatched. The CDR3 nucleotides read TGTGCCACCAGCAGAGATTGGGCGGGAGGTCCCAATGAGCAGTTCTTC. It codes for CATSRDWAGGPNEQFF.

The rearrangement links TRBV7-9 to TRBJ1-2, with D possibly matching TRBD1 (6 bases). Germline-derived CDR1 and CDR2 are SEHNR and FQNEAQ (reference sequence). The ends were cut back, 4 bases at V and 8 bases at J, with 23 bases in the middle. The CDR3 consists of 16 residues. For the CDR3, the DNA is TGTGCCAGCAGCTCCGAGGGGGGAGGATCTCGAGGGGGCTACACCTTC. It codes for CASSSEGGGSRGGYTF.

The rearrangement uses TRBV11-2 and TRBJ2-2; D may be TRBD2 (5 bases). The CDR3 has 16 amino acids. Germline lookup yields CDR1 SGHAT and CDR2 FQNNGV. V was trimmed by 5 bases and J by 0 bases, leaving 13 bases between them. The CDR3, as DNA: TGTGCCAGCAGCCGACATGTCGGGGCGAACACCGGGGAGCTGTTTTTT. It yields the protein CASSRHVGANTGELFF.

The chain uses TRBV19 and TRBJ2-5, with a tentative D call TRBD1 (6 bases). V was clipped by 5 bases and J by 4 bases, with 11 bases between them. Germline V gene sequence: CDR1 LNHDA, CDR2 SQIVND (reference sequence). The CDR3 extends over 13 amino acids. Written as DNA, the CDR3 is TGTGCCAGTAGTGTCTACAGGGCAGAGACCCAGTACTTC. This codes for CASSVYRAETQYF.

This rearrangement joins TRBV2 to TRBJ1-5, with D unresolved. In germline, CDR1 is SNHLY, CDR2 FYNNEI. CDR3 length equals 15 residues. V lost 1 base and J lost 5, with 12 bases in between. CDR3 DNA sequence: TGTGCCAGCAGTGAAGTCACCGCGAACGATCAGCCCCAGCATTTT. This translates into CASSEVTANDQPQHF.